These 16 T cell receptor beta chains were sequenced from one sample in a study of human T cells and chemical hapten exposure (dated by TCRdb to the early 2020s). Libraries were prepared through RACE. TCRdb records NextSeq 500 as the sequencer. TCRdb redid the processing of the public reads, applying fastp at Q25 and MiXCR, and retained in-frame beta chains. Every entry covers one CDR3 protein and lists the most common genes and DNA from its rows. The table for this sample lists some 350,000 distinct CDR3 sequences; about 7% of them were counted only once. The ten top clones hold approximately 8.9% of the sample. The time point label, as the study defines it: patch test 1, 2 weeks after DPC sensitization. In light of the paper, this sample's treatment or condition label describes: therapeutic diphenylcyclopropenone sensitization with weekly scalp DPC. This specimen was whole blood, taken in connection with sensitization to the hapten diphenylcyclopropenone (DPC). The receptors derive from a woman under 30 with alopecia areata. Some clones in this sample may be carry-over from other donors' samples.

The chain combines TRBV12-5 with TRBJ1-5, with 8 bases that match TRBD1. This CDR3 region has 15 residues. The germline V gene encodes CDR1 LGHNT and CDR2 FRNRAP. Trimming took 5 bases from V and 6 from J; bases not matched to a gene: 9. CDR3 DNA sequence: TGTGCTAGTGGTCCGGGGACAGGCGAAACTCAGCCCCAGCATTTT. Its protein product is CASGPGTGETQPQHF.

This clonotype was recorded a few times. In DNA, the CDR3 is TGTGCCAGCAGTGTCTCTAGTGATGGCTACACCTTC. Amino acid sequence: CASSVSSDGYTF. The V and J genes are TRBV28 and TRBJ1-2; D unclear. V lost 5 bases to trimming and J lost 6 bases, with 10 bases between them. CDR1 and CDR2 (germline): MDHEN, SYDVKM. CDR3 size: 12 residues.

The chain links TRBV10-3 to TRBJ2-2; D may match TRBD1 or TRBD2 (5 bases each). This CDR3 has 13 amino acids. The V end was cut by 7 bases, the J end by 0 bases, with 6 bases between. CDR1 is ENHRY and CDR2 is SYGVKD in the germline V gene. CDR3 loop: CAIKGPNTGELFF. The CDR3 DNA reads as TGTGCCATCAAGGGACCGAACACCGGGGAGCTGTTTTTT.

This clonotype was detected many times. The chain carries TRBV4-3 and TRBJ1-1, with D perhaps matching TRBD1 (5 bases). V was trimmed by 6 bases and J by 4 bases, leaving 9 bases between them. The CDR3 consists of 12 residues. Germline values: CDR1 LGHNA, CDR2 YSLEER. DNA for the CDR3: TGCGCCAGCAGGGGGGTGGGCACTGAAGCTTTCTTT. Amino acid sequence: CASRGVGTEAFF.

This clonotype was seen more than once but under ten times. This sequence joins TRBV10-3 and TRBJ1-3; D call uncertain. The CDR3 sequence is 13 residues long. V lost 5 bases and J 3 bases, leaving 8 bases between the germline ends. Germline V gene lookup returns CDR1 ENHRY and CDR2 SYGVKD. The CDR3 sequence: CAISSPGGNTIYF. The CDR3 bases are TGTGCCATCAGTTCTCCGGGTGGAAACACCATATATTTT.

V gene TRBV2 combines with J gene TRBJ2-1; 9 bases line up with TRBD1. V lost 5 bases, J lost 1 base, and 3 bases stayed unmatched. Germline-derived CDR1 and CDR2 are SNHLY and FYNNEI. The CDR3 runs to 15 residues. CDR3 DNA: TGTGCCAGCAGTATACAGGGGGCATCCTACAATGAGCAGTTCTTC. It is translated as CASSIQGASYNEQFF.

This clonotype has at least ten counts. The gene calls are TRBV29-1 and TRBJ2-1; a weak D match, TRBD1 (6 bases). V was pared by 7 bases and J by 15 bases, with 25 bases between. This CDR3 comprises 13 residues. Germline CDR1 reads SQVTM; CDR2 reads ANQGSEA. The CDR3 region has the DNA TGCAGCGCTGGGACGACAGGACTTAGAGGCAGGTTCTTC. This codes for CSAGTTGLRGRFF.

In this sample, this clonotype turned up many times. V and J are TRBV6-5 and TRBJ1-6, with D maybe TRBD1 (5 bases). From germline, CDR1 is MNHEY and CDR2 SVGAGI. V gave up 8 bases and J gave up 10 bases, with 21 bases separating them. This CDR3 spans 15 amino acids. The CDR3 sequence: CASSKRAGLRSPLHF. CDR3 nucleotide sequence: TGTGCCAGCTCCAAACGGGCGGGGCTCAGATCACCCCTCCACTTT.

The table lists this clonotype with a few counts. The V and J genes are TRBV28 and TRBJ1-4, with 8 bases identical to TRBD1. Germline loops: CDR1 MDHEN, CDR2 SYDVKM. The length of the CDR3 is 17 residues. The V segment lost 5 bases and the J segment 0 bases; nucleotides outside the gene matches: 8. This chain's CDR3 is CASSPWTGIATNEKLFF. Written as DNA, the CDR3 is TGTGCCAGCAGTCCGTGGACAGGGATTGCAACTAATGAAAAACTGTTTTTT.

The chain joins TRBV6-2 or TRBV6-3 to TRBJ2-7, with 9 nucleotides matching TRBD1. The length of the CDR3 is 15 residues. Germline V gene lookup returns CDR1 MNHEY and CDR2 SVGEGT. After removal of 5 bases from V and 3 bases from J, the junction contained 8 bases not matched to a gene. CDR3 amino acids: CASSRPGQGVYEQYF. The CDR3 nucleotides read TGTGCCAGCAGTCGACCGGGACAGGGAGTCTACGAGCAGTACTTC.

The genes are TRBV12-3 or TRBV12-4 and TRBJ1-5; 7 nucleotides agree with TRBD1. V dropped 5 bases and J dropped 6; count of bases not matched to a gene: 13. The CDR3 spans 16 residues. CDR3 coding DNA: TGTGCCAGCAGTCCTCACAGGGGCCACTGGGGTCAGCCCCAGCATTTT. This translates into CASSPHRGHWGQPQHF.

The CDR3 protein is CASSLGRSNVLTF. CDR3 DNA: TGTGCCAGCAGCCTAGGGAGATCCAACGTCCTGACTTTC. The chain carries TRBV5-4 and TRBJ2-6, with D maybe TRBD2 (5 bases). The CDR3 has 13 residues. V dropped 4 bases and J dropped 8 bases, with 10 bases sitting between them. The germline V gene has CDR1 SGHNT and CDR2 YYREEE (reference sequence). The full variable domain, rest sourced from reference TRBV5-4 and TRBJ2-6, is ETGVTQSPTHLIKTRGQQVTLRCSSQSGHNTVSWYQQALGQGPQFIFQYYREEENGRGNFPPRFSGLQFPNYSSELNVNALELDDSALYLCASSLGRSNVLTFGAGSRLTVL.

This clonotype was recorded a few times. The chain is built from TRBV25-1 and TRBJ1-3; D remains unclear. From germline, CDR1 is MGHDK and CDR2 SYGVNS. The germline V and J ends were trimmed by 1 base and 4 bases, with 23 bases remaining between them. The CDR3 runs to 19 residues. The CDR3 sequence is CASSESRSYGPRTGNTIYF. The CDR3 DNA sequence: TGTGCCAGCAGTGAATCCCGGTCGTACGGACCCCGTACCGGAAACACCATATATTTT.

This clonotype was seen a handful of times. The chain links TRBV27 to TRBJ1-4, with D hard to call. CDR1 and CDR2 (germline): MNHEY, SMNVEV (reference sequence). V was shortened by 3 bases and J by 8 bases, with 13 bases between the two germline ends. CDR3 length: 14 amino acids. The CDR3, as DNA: TGTGCCAGCAGTTTGTCGGAGGCGGGCGAAAAACTGTTTTTT. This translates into CASSLSEAGEKLFF.

CDR3: CASSWDTRGDYEQYF. CDR3 nucleotide sequence: TGCGCCAGCAGCTGGGACACAAGGGGGGACTACGAGCAGTACTTC. V and J are TRBV5-1 and TRBJ2-7; D is possibly TRBD1 or TRBD2 (6 bases each). Trimming pared 3 bases from V and 3 bases from J, leaving 16 bases between. Germline V gives CDR1 SGHRS, CDR2 YFSETQ. CDR3 size: 15 residues.

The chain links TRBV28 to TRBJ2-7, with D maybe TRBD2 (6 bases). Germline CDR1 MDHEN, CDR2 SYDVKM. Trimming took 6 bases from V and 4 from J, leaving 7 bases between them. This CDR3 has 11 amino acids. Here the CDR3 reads CASRRDYEQYF. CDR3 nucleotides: TGTGCCAGCAGGCGGGATTACGAGCAGTACTTC.